These 5 T cell receptor beta chains were all obtained from the same sample, sequenced in a study of blood T cell repertoires in COVID-19. Measured with immunoSEQ multiplex PCR; TCRdb has only the in-frame clones, and not every one. This table has 150,000 to 200,000 clones, over 70% appearing once. The sample consisted of peripheral blood. The receptors were gathered from a man aged 55 to 70 with active or convalescent COVID-19.

The chain couples TRBV7-3 to TRBJ2-5; D is perhaps TRBD2 (5 bases). V shed 5 bases and J shed 9 bases, with 16 bases lying between them. This CDR3 contains 13 residues. CDR1 is SGHTA, CDR2 FQGTGA, per germline. The CDR3 region is CASSPDRLGAQYF. The DNA of the CDR3 is TGTGCCAGCAGCCCCGATCGGCTCGGGGCCCAGTACTTC.

The chain has TRBV19 and TRBJ1-4; the D is unclear. V lost 4 bases and J 10 bases, leaving 7 bases between the germline ends. This CDR3 region has 11 residues. CDR1 and CDR2 (germline): LNHDA, SQIVND (reference sequence). The chain's CDR3 is CASSSGVKLFF. CDR3 in DNA: TGTGCCAGTAGTAGCGGCGTAAAACTGTTTTTT. Supplemented by reference TRBV19 and TRBJ1-4, the full variable domain reads DGGITQSPKYLFRKEGQNVTLSCEQNLNHDAMYWYRQDPGQGLRLIYYSQIVNDFQKGDIAEGYSVSREKKESFPLTVTSAQKNPTAFYLCASSSGVKLFFGSGTQLSVL.

This clone was recorded a few times. The rearrangement uses TRBV6-6 and TRBJ1-1; D gene ambiguous. CDR1 is MNHNY and CDR2 is SVGAGI in the germline V gene (reference sequence). CDR3 length: 16 residues. V was trimmed by 4 bases and J by 3 bases, leaving 18 bases between them. CDR3: CASSSRGPMVDTEAFF. CDR3 nucleotides: TGTGCCAGCAGTTCACGAGGGCCGATGGTCGACACTGAAGCTTTCTTT.

This chain uses TRBV15 with TRBJ2-2, with D unresolved. The V end lost 0 bases, the J end lost 7 bases, and 6 bases lay between the germline ends. CDR1 is LNHNV, CDR2 YYDKDF, per germline (reference sequence). The CDR3 length is 13 residues. The CDR3 sequence is CATSRDGRGELFF. In DNA, the CDR3 is TGTGCCACCAGCAGAGATGGGCGCGGGGAGCTGTTTTTT. Full variable domain (missing parts from reference TRBV15 and TRBJ2-2): DAMVIQNPRYQVTQFGKPVTLSCSQTLNHNVMYWYQQKSSQAPKLLFHYYDKDFNNEADTPDNFQSRRPNTSFCFLDIRSPGLGDTAMYLCATSRDGRGELFFGEGSRLTVL.

This clone was counted a single time. This chain connects TRBV7-2 to TRBJ1-1, with TRBD1 matching over 7 bases. After removal of 0 bases from V and 4 bases from J, the junction contained 2 bases not matched to a gene. The germline CDR1 and CDR2 sequences are SGHTA and FQGNSA. The CDR3 loop spans 14 amino acids. The CDR3 sequence is CASSLAGGGTEAFF. CDR3 sequence (DNA): TGTGCCAGCAGCTTAGCAGGGGGCGGCACTGAAGCTTTCTTT.